Shown below are 17 T cell receptor beta chains from a single sample sequenced in a study of beta chain features in type 1 diabetes. General observations from the study: Patients with Type 1 diabetes showed moderately but significantly shorter TCRB CDR3s in all four CD4+ subsets.

Their specific antigens are unknown. Reverse transcription of all isolated RNA meant that expressed TCRB transcripts were sequenced. Generated by immunoSEQ multiplex PCR, the TCRdb table keeps only in-frame clones and is missing some. The sample shows some 700,000 clones, around 15% of them seen only once. The sample consisted of naive CD4+ T cells from blood. Receptors were obtained from a man aged 18 to 30 with type 1 diabetes.

The V gene is TRBV29-1, the J gene TRBJ2-7, with D perhaps given as TRBD1 or TRBD2 (5 bases each). The germline CDR1 and CDR2 sequences are SQVTM and ANQGSEA. With 6 bases removed from V and 0 bases from J, the gap between germline ends came to 15 bases. The CDR3 sequence is 14 residues long. This CDR3 reads CSVTGTGSSYEQYF. As DNA, the CDR3 is TGCAGCGTAACCGGGACGGGGAGCTCCTACGAGCAGTACTTC.

The chain has TRBV30 and TRBJ2-3, with 8 bases lining up with TRBD2. This CDR3 is built from 13 residues. J was trimmed by 2 bases and V by 6 bases; bases with no gene match: 4. The germline gives CDR1 GTSNPN, CDR2 SVGIG (reference sequence). DNA for the CDR3: TGTGCCTGTTCCGGGGGGGCCACAGATACGCAGTATTTT. This gives the protein CACSGGATDTQYF.

The rearrangement uses TRBV28 and TRBJ1-2; the D gene is possibly TRBD1 (6 bases). CDR1 and CDR2 (germline): MDHEN, SYDVKM. This CDR3 region has 11 residues. The CDR3 here is CAGAGAYGYTF. The CDR3 DNA sequence: TGTGCGGGGGCAGGCGCCTATGGCTACACCTTC.

Concerning this clone: This sample includes further DNA sequences coding for the same CDR3. This chain uses TRBV30 with TRBJ1-1, with D perhaps matching TRBD1 (5 bases). The germline CDR1 and CDR2 sequences are GTSNPN and SVGIG (reference sequence). V shed 1 base and J shed 4 bases, with 10 bases lying between them. The CDR3 is 13 amino acids. The CDR3 spells CAWSGGTGTEAFF. For the CDR3, the DNA is TGTGCCTGGAGTGGGGGGACGGGCACTGAAGCTTTCTTT.

In its sample, this clone was seen a few times. This chain connects TRBV11-2 to TRBJ1-1; no firm D call. This CDR3 region has 12 residues. Germline CDR1 SGHAT, CDR2 FQNNGV. V was pared by 3 bases and J by 6 bases, with 8 bases between. The CDR3 sequence is CASSFEMAEAFF. CDR3 nucleotides: TGTGCCAGCAGCTTCGAGATGGCTGAAGCTTTCTTT.

The chain combines TRBV6-5 with TRBJ2-7, with 7 bases aligning to TRBD1. The V gene end was trimmed by 6 bases and the J gene end by 3 bases; junction bases not matched to a gene: 8. This CDR3 is built from 14 residues. Per the germline V gene, CDR1 is MNHEY and CDR2 is SVGAGI. CDR3 bases: TGTGCCAGCAGGCCTCGACGGGACAGCTACGAGCAGTACTTC. Translation gives CASRPRRDSYEQYF.

The V gene is TRBV14, the J gene TRBJ2-5, with a weak D call TRBD2 (5 bases). V lost 3 bases to trimming and J lost 7 bases, with 12 bases between them. CDR1 SGHDN and CDR2 FVKESK come from the germline V gene. This CDR3 region has 13 residues. The CDR3 loop reads CASSQDHRGTQYF. The CDR3 nucleotides are TGTGCCAGCAGCCAGGACCATCGGGGGACCCAGTACTTC.

This clone was recorded once. The chain carries TRBV18 and TRBJ1-1; the D gene is possibly TRBD1 (6 bases). Per the germline V gene, CDR1 is KGHSH and CDR2 is LQKENI. Trimming removed 3 bases from V and 1 base from J, with 15 bases in between. The CDR3 extends over 16 amino acids. This CDR3 is CASSPQGGDQNTEAFF. The CDR3 nucleotides read TGTGCCAGCTCACCTCAAGGGGGTGACCAGAACACTGAAGCTTTCTTT.

There are a few counts of this clone. The chain couples TRBV5-1 to TRBJ2-3, with D possibly being TRBD2 (6 bases). V was pared by 1 base and J by 0 bases, with 6 bases between. The CDR3 spans 14 residues. Germline V gene data show CDR1 as SGHRS and CDR2 as YFSETQ. CDR3 nucleotide sequence: TGCGCCAGCAGCTTGCTAGCGAGCACAGATACGCAGTATTTT. Its translation: CASSLLASTDTQYF.

V and J are TRBV29-1 and TRBJ1-2, with 10 bases lining up with TRBD1. Trimming took 5 bases from V and 8 from J; bases not matched to a gene: 8. The germline gives CDR1 SQVTM, CDR2 ANQGSEA. CDR3 length: 13 amino acids. The CDR3, as DNA: TGCAGCGTTCGACGGACAGGGGGTATCGGCTACACCTTC. Translation gives CSVRRTGGIGYTF.

The rearrangement uses TRBV27 and TRBJ1-2; D not certain. The germline V gene encodes CDR1 MNHEY and CDR2 SMNVEV (reference sequence). The CDR3 is 12 amino acids. V lost 0 bases, J lost 8 bases, and 7 bases lay in between. The CDR3: CASSLSVGGYTF. CDR3 sequence (DNA): TGTGCCAGCAGTTTATCGGTAGGGGGCTACACCTTC.

This clone has more than one count but fewer than ten. This chain's CDR3 is CASRFRDSDFF. The CDR3 nucleotides read TGCGCCAGCAGATTCCGGGATTCGGATTTCTTT. The chain recombines TRBV4-1 with TRBJ1-1; D not certain. Trimming cost V 6 bases and J 13 bases, with 15 bases left between them. The germline CDR1 and CDR2 sequences are MGHRA and YSYEKL. The CDR3 is 11 amino acids.

The V call is TRBV7-9, the J call TRBJ1-2; 9 nucleotides agree with TRBD1. Germline CDR1 is SEHNR and CDR2 is FQNEAQ (reference sequence). The CDR3 consists of 15 residues. V gave up 4 bases and J gave up 4 bases; unmatched junction bases: 7. The CDR3 sequence is CASSSYRGLGYGYTF. As DNA, the CDR3 is TGTGCCAGCAGCTCCTACAGGGGGCTGGGCTATGGCTACACCTTC.

A few counts support this clone. The chain recombines TRBV4-1 with TRBJ1-1; D gene unclear. Per the germline V gene, CDR1 is MGHRA and CDR2 is YSYEKL. The ends were cut back, 4 bases at V and 1 base at J, with 16 bases in the middle. The CDR3 totals 16 residues. The CDR3 DNA reads TGCGCCAGCAGCCGAGACTTCTATGGAGGGAACACTGAAGCTTTCTTT. This encodes CASSRDFYGGNTEAFF.

The chain couples TRBV9 to TRBJ2-1, with 12 bases aligning to TRBD2. Germline V gene lookup returns CDR1 SGDLS and CDR2 YYNGEE. V was pared by 3 bases and J by 8 bases, with 9 bases of the junction left unmatched. This CDR3 is built from 16 residues. CDR3 sequence reads: CASSAPGTSGFDEQFF. CDR3 nucleotides: TGTGCCAGCAGCGCCCCCGGGACTAGCGGGTTTGATGAGCAGTTCTTC.

In its sample, this clone was seen a few times. The J gene is TRBJ1-1, the V gene TRBV11-3; D remains ambiguous. The V end was cut by 3 bases, the J end by 6 bases, with 8 bases between. The CDR3 runs 12 residues. Germline CDR1 SGHNT, CDR2 YENEEA. Written as DNA, the CDR3 is TGTGCCAGCAGCTTTCTCGGGGCTGAAGCTTTCTTT. Translation gives CASSFLGAEAFF.

The V and J genes are TRBV5-1 and TRBJ2-3, with a tentative D call TRBD1 (6 bases). The CDR3 is 13 amino acids. The V gene's germline CDR1 is SGHRS and CDR2 YFSETQ. Trimming removed 0 bases from V and 5 bases from J, with 7 bases in between. The CDR3 sequence: CASSLARGDTQYF. The CDR3 bases are TGCGCCAGCAGCTTGGCCAGGGGAGATACGCAGTATTTT.